Presented here are 25 T cell receptor beta chains from one specimen sequenced in a study of human T cells and chemical hapten exposure. In the library, unique molecular identifiers were attached to individual cDNA molecules. TCRdb re-analysed the reads in MiXCR, keeping a single row per CDR3 protein. The sample shows 100,000 to 150,000 distinct CDR3 sequences, 8.5% to 9% of them seen only once. The study extracted total RNA from unfractionated whole blood. The specimen sequenced was whole blood. The receptors shown here come from a human donor in good health. Some clones in this sample may be carry-over from other donors' samples.

The chain combines TRBV6-1 with TRBJ2-1, with a tentative D call TRBD1 (5 bases). Trimming stripped 1 base from V and 8 bases from J, with 12 bases between. The CDR3 spans 14 residues. CDR1 is MNHNS and CDR2 is SASEGT in the germline V gene. The CDR3 is CASSEGPGFDEQFF. Written as DNA, the CDR3 is TGTGCCAGCAGTGAAGGACCAGGGTTTGATGAGCAGTTCTTC.

This clonotype was picked up many times. The V and J genes are TRBV5-1 and TRBJ1-2; 7 positions agree with TRBD1. The junction had 2 bases not matched to a gene; V was cut back by 3 bases and J by 3 bases. The CDR3 covers 13 residues. Germline-derived CDR1 and CDR2 are SGHRS and YFSETQ. CDR3 residues: CASSWGTDYGYTF. Here the CDR3 DNA reads TGCGCCAGCAGCTGGGGGACAGACTATGGCTACACCTTC.

This clonotype was detected a few times. This chain links TRBV7-2 with TRBJ1-1; TRBD1 is a possible D gene (6 bases). Germline-derived CDR1 and CDR2 are SGHTA and FQGNSA. Trimming pared 4 bases from V and 4 bases from J, leaving 13 bases between. This CDR3 region has 14 residues. The CDR3 reads CASSSGGGVTEAFF. The CDR3, as DNA: TGTGCCAGCAGCTCTGGAGGGGGGGTCACTGAAGCTTTCTTT.

Notes on this clonotype: Possible read error: a much larger clone is one base away. The chain carries TRBV12-3 or TRBV12-4 and TRBJ1-6; 8 nucleotides align to TRBD1. Trimming removed 1 base from V and 9 bases from J; junction bases left unmatched: 5. CDR3 length: 15 residues. The DNA of the CDR3 is TGTGCCAGCAGTTTAGGACAGGGGAACAGTTCACCCCTCCACTTT. It specifies CASSLGQGNSSPLHF.

This chain links TRBV3-1 with TRBJ1-4; D remains ambiguous. The CDR3 has 16 amino acids. V was trimmed by 0 bases and J by 3 bases, leaving 11 bases between them. CDR1 is LGHDT, CDR2 YNNKEL, per germline (reference sequence). The CDR3 sequence: CASSQDGWVPNEKLFF. Written as DNA, the CDR3 is TGTGCCAGCAGCCAAGATGGGTGGGTTCCTAATGAAAAACTGTTTTTT.

This clonotype was seen ten or more times. The chain combines TRBV27 with TRBJ2-7; 9 nucleotides agree with TRBD1. The CDR3 has 12 residues. V dropped 6 bases and J dropped 3; count of bases not matched to a gene: 0. The germline V gene has CDR1 MNHEY and CDR2 SMNVEV (reference sequence). CDR3 residues: CASRGQGYEQYF. As DNA, the CDR3 is TGTGCCAGCAGGGGACAGGGCTACGAGCAGTACTTC.

Notes on this clonotype: One base away lies a much larger clone, so this may be a sequencing read error. The chain recombines TRBV7-3 with TRBJ1-1, with TRBD1 matching 10 bases. CDR3 length equals 13 residues. Germline-derived CDR1 and CDR2 are SGHTA and FQGTGA. The CDR3 nucleotides are TGTGCCAGCAGCCCTTCGGACAGGGGGGAAGGTTTCTTT. Its protein is CASSPSDRGEGFF.

In its sample, this clonotype was seen many times. The chain combines TRBV29-1 with TRBJ1-2; D possibly corresponds to TRBD1 (5 bases). Between the trimmed V and J ends, which lost 6 bases and 5 bases, there was a span of 13 bases. The CDR3 spans 12 residues. The V gene's germline CDR1 is SQVTM and CDR2 ANQGSEA. The CDR3 spells CSVETEGYGYTF. The CDR3 region has the DNA TGCAGCGTAGAGACAGAGGGGTATGGCTACACCTTC. The full variable domain, rest sourced from reference TRBV29-1 and TRBJ1-2, is SAVISQKPSRDICQRGTSLTIQCQVDSQVTMMFWYRQQPGQSLTLIATANQGSEATYESGFVIDKFPISRPNLTFSTLTVSNMSPEDSSIYLCSVETEGYGYTFGSGTRLTVV.

The chain uses TRBV7-2 and TRBJ2-7, with D tentatively TRBD1 or TRBD2 (7 bases each). Trimming pared 2 bases from V and 2 bases from J, leaving 13 bases between. The CDR3 has 15 amino acids. Germline V gene sequence: CDR1 SGHTA, CDR2 FQGNSA. CDR3 in amino acids: CASSLTPGGAYEQYF. Here the CDR3 DNA reads TGTGCCAGCAGCTTAACGCCAGGGGGGGCCTACGAGCAGTACTTC.

In its sample, this clonotype was seen many times. This chain connects TRBV5-1 to TRBJ2-1; D is unresolved. The CDR3 is 13 amino acids. Trimming left V 0 bases short and J 5 bases short, with 6 bases between. Germline V gene lookup returns CDR1 SGHRS and CDR2 YFSETQ. CDR3 bases: TGCGCCAGCAGCTTGGGACCAGACAATGAGCAGTTCTTC. It specifies CASSLGPDNEQFF.

Of note for this clonotype: This may be a read error: a much more frequent sequence differs by one nucleotide. V usage is TRBV20-1 and J usage is TRBJ1-1; maybe TRBD1 (6 bases). Germline V gene sequence: CDR1 DFQATT, CDR2 SNEGSKA (reference sequence). The length of the CDR3 is 11 residues. CDR3 residues: CIARGASEAFF. The CDR3 DNA is TGCATTGCTAGGGGGGCGAGTGAAGCTTTCTTT.

Here the CDR3 reads CASSLDYTGELFF. The CDR3 region has the DNA TGCGCCAGCAGCTTGGATTACACCGGGGAGCTGTTTTTT. This sequence joins TRBV5-1 and TRBJ2-2; no definite D call. V was pared by 0 bases and J by 3 bases, with 3 bases between. Germline values: CDR1 SGHRS, CDR2 YFSETQ. The CDR3 runs to 13 residues.

This clonotype has only a few counts. The rearrangement links TRBV7-6 to TRBJ2-2, with D unresolved. Trimming pared 5 bases from V and 7 bases from J, leaving 11 bases between. CDR3 length equals 13 residues. Per germline, CDR1 SGHVS and CDR2 FNYEAQ. CDR3 residues: CASSQPADGELFF. CDR3 DNA: TGTGCCAGCAGCCAGCCCGCCGACGGGGAGCTGTTTTTT.

Many counts were recorded for this clonotype. The chain has TRBV12-3 or TRBV12-4 and TRBJ1-1; a possible D gene is TRBD1 (6 bases). CDR3 length: 14 amino acids. V gave up 3 bases and J gave up 1 base, with 9 bases separating them. In DNA, the CDR3 is TGTGCCAGCAGTTTCCCAGGGGAGAACACTGAAGCTTTCTTT. This translates into CASSFPGENTEAFF.

Points on this clonotype: A much larger clone differs from this one at a single base, so this may be a read error. The conserved phenylalanine or tryptophan normally closing the CDR3 is absent here, so this likely arose from a read error. V gene TRBV11-3 combines with J gene TRBJ2-1, with unresolved D. Germline CDR1 SGHNT, CDR2 YENEEA. The CDR3 consists of 14 residues. The V and J ends lost 5 bases and 7 bases respectively, with 15 bases between them. Here the CDR3 DNA reads TGTGCCAGCAGCATCCTTGGACCCTTTAATGAGCAGTTCCTC. As protein: CASSILGPFNEQFL.

The J gene is TRBJ2-1, the V gene TRBV20-1; 7 bases match TRBD2. The CDR3 has 15 residues. CDR1 is DFQATT and CDR2 is SNEGSKA in the germline V gene (reference sequence). V gave up 1 base and J gave up 4 bases; unmatched junction bases: 7. For the CDR3, the DNA is TGCAGTGCTAGAGGAGGTGCTAGCGGATACAATGAGCAGTTCTTC. As protein: CSARGGASGYNEQFF.

This clonotype came up many times. The chain employs TRBV20-1 and TRBJ1-2, with a tentative D call TRBD1 (5 bases). Germline values: CDR1 DFQATT, CDR2 SNEGSKA (reference sequence). V lost 1 base and J lost 4, with 10 bases in between. This CDR3 contains 13 residues. The CDR3 bases are TGCAGTGCTAGAGGCCCAGGGAGCTATGGCTACACCTTC. Translation: CSARGPGSYGYTF.

The gene calls are TRBV10-3 and TRBJ2-7; 7 nucleotides agree with TRBD1. The CDR3 contains 13 residues. The germline CDR1 and CDR2 sequences are ENHRY and SYGVKD. The ends lost 4 bases at V and 3 bases at J; junction bases unmatched: 3. As DNA, the CDR3 is TGTGCCATCAGTGGGGGGACAGACTACGAGCAGTACTTC. The encoded protein is CAISGGTDYEQYF.

This clonotype came up many times. This chain uses TRBV6-5 with TRBJ1-1, with unresolved D. Looked up from germline, CDR1 is MNHEY and CDR2 is SVGAGI. The germline V and J ends were trimmed by 7 bases and 0 bases, with 12 bases remaining between them. CDR3 length: 14 residues. CDR3 loop: CASIPDGMNTEAFF. As DNA, the CDR3 is TGTGCCAGCATCCCGGACGGCATGAACACTGAAGCTTTCTTT.

Many counts were recorded for this clonotype. This sequence joins TRBV12-3 or TRBV12-4 and TRBJ2-7, with D maybe TRBD1 (6 bases). Trimming pared 8 bases from V and 5 bases from J, leaving 13 bases between. The CDR3 totals 12 residues. CDR3 in DNA: TGTGCCAGCGGACAGTCAAGCCACGAGCAGTACTTC. This translates into CASGQSSHEQYF.

This clonotype was found a few times. The chain is built from TRBV27 and TRBJ2-7, with a weak D call TRBD1 (6 bases). This CDR3 is 14 amino acids long. From germline, CDR1 is MNHEY and CDR2 SMNVEV (reference sequence). V shed 7 bases and J shed 2 bases, with 15 bases lying between them. The CDR3 nucleotides read TGTGCCAGCAAACAGGGTGCCTGGGCCTACGAGCAGTACTTC. Translated: CASKQGAWAYEQYF.

The V and J genes are TRBV6-1 and TRBJ2-5; no firm D call. Trimming shortened V by 0 bases and J by 1 base, and 3 bases separated the two germline ends. Germline V gene data show CDR1 as MNHNS and CDR2 as SASEGT. The CDR3 extends over 13 amino acids. The DNA for the CDR3 is TGTGCCAGCAGTGAAGCAAGCCAAGAGACCCAGTACTTC. Amino acid sequence: CASSEASQETQYF.

The table lists this clonotype with many counts. CDR3 coding DNA: TGTGCCAGCAGCTTAGTTTTGAGTAGCGGGACTTTTACCTACAATGAGCAGTTCTTC. Protein sequence: CASSLVLSSGTFTYNEQFF. The chain carries TRBV11-2 and TRBJ2-1, with 8 nucleotides matching TRBD2. The V gene end was trimmed by 1 base and the J gene end by 2 bases; junction bases not matched to a gene: 13. The CDR3 runs 19 residues. CDR1 and CDR2 from the germline V gene are SGHAT and FQNNGV.

The table lists this clonotype with many counts. The chain carries TRBV6-2 or TRBV6-3 and TRBJ1-1; D unresolved. Germline CDR1 is MNHEY and CDR2 is SVGEGT. The CDR3 is 14 amino acids. Trimming took off 6 bases at V and 0 bases at J, with 11 bases between the two ends. Here the CDR3 reads CASRNVRLNTEAFF. The DNA of the CDR3 is TGTGCCAGCAGGAACGTCAGGTTGAACACTGAAGCTTTCTTT.

The sample holds many counts of this clonotype. V usage is TRBV10-3 and J usage is TRBJ2-7; D call uncertain. Trimming took off 3 bases at V and 2 bases at J, with 8 bases between the two ends. This CDR3 spans 13 amino acids. The germline V gene has CDR1 ENHRY and CDR2 SYGVKD. The CDR3 DNA sequence: TGTGCCATCAGTGACAGCAGCCCCTACGAGCAGTACTTC. This gives the protein CAISDSSPYEQYF.